This T cell receptor beta chain was captured by sequencing in a study of cytomegalovirus exposure and HLA in healthy donors. Study observations and caveats: Cytomegalovirus status was reportedly diagnosed by the classifier with high specificity and sensitivity.

The CDR3 runs to 15 residues. V was clipped by 2 bases and J by 12 bases, with 20 bases between them. CDR1 and CDR2 from the germline V gene are MGHRA and YSYEKL. Regarding this clone: Antigen: not known.

Sequencing was performed with immunoSEQ multiplex PCR; in TCRdb, only in-frame clones are kept and a portion is missing. The sample lists some 56,000 clones, more than 80% seen once, with about 1% in the top ten. The chain links TRBV4-1 to TRBJ2-1; perhaps TRBD2 as D (5 bases). The specimen was PBMCs. The source is a man younger than 35 in good health and CMV-seronegative. CDR3 sequence reads: CASSQNGGLLGGQFF. In nucleotides, the CDR3 is TGCGCCAGCAGCCAAAATGGCGGGTTGCTTGGTGGGCAGTTCTTC.